The entry that follows covers one T cell receptor beta chain sequence. At the DNA level, this CDR3 is encoded by other sequences in the same sample as well. This sample was taken from a study of blood T cell repertoires in COVID-19. Trimming removed 5 bases from V and 2 bases from J, with 9 bases in between. The CDR3 sequence is 13 residues long. CDR1 SEHNR and CDR2 FQNEAQ come from the germline V gene (reference sequence). Generated by immunoSEQ multiplex PCR, the TCRdb table keeps only in-frame clones and is missing some. The data show about 180,000 clones, about 88% seen once. Self-reported history from a screening survey and questionnaire set each donor's cohort. Recovered participants had two consecutive negative NP/OP PCR tests, healthcare professional clearance, or symptom resolution.

Sequencing used PBMCs or T cells enriched from blood (not recorded which). The rearrangement uses TRBV7-9 and TRBJ1-1; maybe TRBD1 (5 bases). This TCR was recovered from a woman younger than 35 who had recovered from COVID-19. DNA for the CDR3: TGTGCCAGCAGCCCTCAGGGTAACACTGAAGCTTTCTTT. Its protein product is CASSPQGNTEAFF.